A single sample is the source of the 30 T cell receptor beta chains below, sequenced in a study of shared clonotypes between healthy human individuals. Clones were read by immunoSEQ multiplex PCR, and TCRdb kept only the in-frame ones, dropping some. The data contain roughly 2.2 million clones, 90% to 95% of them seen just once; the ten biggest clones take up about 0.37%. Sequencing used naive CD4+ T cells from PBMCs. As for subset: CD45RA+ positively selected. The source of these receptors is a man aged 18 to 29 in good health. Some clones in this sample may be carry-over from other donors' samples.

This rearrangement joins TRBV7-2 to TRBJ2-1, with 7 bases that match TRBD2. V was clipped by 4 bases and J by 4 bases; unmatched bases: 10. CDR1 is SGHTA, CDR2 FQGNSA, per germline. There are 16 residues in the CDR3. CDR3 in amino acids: CASSSTGTTLYNEQFF. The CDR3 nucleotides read TGTGCCAGCAGCTCCACCGGGACTACCTTGTACAATGAGCAGTTCTTC. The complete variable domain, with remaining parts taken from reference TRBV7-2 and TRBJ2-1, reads GAGVSQSPSNKVTEKGKDVELRCDPISGHTALYWYRQSLGQGLEFLIYFQGNSAPDKSGLPSDRFSAERTGGSVSTLTIQRTQQEDSAVYLCASSSTGTTLYNEQFFGPGTRLTVL.

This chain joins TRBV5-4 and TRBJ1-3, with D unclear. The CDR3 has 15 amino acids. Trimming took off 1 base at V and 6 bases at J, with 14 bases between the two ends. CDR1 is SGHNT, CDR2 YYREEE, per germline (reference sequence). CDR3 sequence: CASSLFKGIENTIYF. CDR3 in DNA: TGTGCCAGCAGCTTGTTTAAGGGTATAGAAAACACCATATATTTT.

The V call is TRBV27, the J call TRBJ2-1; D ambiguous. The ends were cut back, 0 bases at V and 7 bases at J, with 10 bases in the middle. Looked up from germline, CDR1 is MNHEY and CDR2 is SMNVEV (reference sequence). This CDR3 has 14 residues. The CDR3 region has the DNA TGTGCCAGCAGTTTATCGTTCAGCGAGAATGAGCAGTTCTTC. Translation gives CASSLSFSENEQFF.

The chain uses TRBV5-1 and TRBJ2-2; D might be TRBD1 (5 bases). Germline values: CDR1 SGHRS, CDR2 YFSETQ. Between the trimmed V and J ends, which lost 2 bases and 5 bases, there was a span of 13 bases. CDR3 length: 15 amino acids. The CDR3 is CASSFSDSGTGELFF. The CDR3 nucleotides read TGCGCCAGCAGCTTCTCAGACAGTGGAACCGGGGAGCTGTTTTTT.

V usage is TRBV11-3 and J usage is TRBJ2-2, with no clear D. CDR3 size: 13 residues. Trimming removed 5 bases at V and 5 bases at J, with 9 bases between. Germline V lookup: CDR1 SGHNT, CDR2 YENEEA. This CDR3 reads CASSHRGTGELFF. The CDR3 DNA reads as TGTGCCAGCAGCCACCGCGGAACCGGGGAGCTGTTTTTT.

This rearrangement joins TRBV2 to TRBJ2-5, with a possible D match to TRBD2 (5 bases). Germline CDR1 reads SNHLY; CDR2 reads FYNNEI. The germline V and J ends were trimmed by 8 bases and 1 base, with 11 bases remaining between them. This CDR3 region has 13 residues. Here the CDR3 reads CASLRVTQETQYF. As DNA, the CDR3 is TGTGCCAGCTTGCGGGTGACCCAAGAGACCCAGTACTTC.

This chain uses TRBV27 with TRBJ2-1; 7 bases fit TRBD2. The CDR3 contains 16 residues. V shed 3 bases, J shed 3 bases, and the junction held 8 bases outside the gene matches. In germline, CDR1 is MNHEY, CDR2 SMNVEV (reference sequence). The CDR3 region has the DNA TGTGCCAGCAGTTTTAGGCGGCCGGGGGGCTACAATGAGCAGTTCTTC. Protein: CASSFRRPGGYNEQFF.

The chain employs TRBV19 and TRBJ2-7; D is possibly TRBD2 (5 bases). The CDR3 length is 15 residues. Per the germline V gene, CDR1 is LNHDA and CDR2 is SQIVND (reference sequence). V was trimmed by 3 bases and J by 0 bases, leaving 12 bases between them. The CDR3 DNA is TGTGCCAGTAGTATCCTCCTAGCAAGCTCCTACGAGCAGTACTTC. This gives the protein CASSILLASSYEQYF.

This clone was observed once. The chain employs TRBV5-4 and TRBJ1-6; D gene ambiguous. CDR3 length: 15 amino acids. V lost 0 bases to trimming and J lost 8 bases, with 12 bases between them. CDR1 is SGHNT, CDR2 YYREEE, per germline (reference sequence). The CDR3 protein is CASSLAASGDSPLHF. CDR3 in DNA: TGTGCCAGCAGCTTGGCCGCAAGCGGCGATTCACCCCTCCACTTT.

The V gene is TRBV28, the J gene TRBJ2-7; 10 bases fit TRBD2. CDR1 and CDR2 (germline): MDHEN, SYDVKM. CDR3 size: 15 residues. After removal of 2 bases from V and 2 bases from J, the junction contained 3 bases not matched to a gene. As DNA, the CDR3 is TGTGCCAGCAGTTTAATAGCGGGAGGAACCTACGAGCAGTACTTC. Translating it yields CASSLIAGGTYEQYF.

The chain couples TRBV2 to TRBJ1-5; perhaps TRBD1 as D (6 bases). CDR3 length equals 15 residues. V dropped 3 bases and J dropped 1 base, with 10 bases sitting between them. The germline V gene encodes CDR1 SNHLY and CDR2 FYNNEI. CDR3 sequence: CASSEGGPSNQPQHF. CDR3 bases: TGTGCCAGCAGTGAGGGGGGCCCGAGCAATCAGCCCCAGCATTTT.

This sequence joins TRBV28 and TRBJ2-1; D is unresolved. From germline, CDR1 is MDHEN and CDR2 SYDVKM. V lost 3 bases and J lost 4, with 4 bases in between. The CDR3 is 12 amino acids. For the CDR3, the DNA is TGTGCCAGCAGTTTCACTTACAATGAGCAGTTCTTC. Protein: CASSFTYNEQFF.

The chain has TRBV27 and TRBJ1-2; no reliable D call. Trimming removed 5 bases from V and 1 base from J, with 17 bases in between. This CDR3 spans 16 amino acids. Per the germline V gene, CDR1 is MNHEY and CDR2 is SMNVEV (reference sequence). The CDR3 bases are TGTGCCAGCAGTCCCTCGGTCCCCCCAAGTAACTATGGCTACACCTTC. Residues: CASSPSVPPSNYGYTF.

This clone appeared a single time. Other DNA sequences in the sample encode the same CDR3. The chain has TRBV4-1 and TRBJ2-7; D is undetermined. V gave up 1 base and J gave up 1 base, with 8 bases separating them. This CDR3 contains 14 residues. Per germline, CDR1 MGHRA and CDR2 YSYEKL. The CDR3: CASSQVGRSYEQYF. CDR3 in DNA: TGCGCCAGCAGCCAAGTAGGGCGATCCTACGAGCAGTACTTC.

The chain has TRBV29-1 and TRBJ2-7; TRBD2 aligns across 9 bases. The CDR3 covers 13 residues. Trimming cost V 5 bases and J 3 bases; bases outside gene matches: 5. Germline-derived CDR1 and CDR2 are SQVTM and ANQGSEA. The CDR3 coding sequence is TGCAGCGTTAAGGGACTAGCTAGCTACGAGCAGTACTTC. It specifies CSVKGLASYEQYF.

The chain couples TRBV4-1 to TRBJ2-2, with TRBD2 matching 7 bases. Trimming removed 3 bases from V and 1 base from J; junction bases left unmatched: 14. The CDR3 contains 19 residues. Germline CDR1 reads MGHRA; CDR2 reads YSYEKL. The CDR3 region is CASSHTSSGLAENTGELFF. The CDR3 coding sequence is TGCGCCAGCAGCCACACATCGAGCGGGCTAGCGGAGAACACCGGGGAGCTGTTTTTT.

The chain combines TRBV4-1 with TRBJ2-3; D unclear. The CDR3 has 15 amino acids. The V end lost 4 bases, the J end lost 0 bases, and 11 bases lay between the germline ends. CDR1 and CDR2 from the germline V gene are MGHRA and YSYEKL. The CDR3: CASSPRVGSTDTQYF. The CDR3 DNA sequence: TGCGCCAGCAGCCCAAGGGTAGGGAGCACAGATACGCAGTATTTT.

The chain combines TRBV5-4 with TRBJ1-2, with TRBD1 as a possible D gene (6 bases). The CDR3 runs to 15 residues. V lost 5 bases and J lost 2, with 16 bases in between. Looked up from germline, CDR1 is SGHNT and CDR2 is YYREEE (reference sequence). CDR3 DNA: TGTGCCAGCAGAGCACAGGGTATCGGCAACTATGGCTACACCTTC. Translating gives CASRAQGIGNYGYTF.

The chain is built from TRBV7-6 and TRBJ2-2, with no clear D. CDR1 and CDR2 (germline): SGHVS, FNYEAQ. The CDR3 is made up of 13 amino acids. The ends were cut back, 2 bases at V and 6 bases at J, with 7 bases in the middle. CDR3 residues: CASSLSRAGELFF. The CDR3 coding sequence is TGTGCCAGCAGCTTATCTAGAGCCGGGGAGCTGTTTTTT.

DNA for the CDR3: TGCGCCAGCAGCCAAGGGCGATGGACAGGGGGCGACGAGCAGTACTTC. Translation: CASSQGRWTGGDEQYF. The chain combines TRBV5-1 with TRBJ2-7; TRBD1 matches at 11 bases. Germline CDR1 and CDR2: SGHRS and YFSETQ. V lost 4 bases to trimming and J lost 5 bases; unmatched junction nucleotides: 11. The CDR3 runs 16 residues. Full variable domain (rest looked up from reference TRBV5-1 and TRBJ2-7): KAGVTQTPRYLIKTRGQQVTLSCSPISGHRSVSWYQQTPGQGLQFLFEYFSETQRNKGNFPGRFSGRQFSNSRSEMNVSTLELGDSALYLCASSQGRWTGGDEQYFGPGTRLTVT.

The CDR3 region has the DNA TGCGCCAGCAGCTGGCAGGGAAATGAAAAACTGTTTTTT. It translates to CASSWQGNEKLFF. The V call is TRBV5-1, the J call TRBJ1-4; D might be TRBD1 (5 bases). Trimming removed 3 bases from V and 5 bases from J, with 8 bases in between. Germline CDR1 is SGHRS and CDR2 is YFSETQ. The CDR3 has 13 amino acids.

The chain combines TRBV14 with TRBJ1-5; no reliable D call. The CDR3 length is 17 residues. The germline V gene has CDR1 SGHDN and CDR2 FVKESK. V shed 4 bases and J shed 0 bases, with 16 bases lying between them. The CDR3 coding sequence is TGTGCCAGCAGCCCCCCCCGAGATTCTTATAGCAATCAGCCCCAGCATTTT. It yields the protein CASSPPRDSYSNQPQHF.

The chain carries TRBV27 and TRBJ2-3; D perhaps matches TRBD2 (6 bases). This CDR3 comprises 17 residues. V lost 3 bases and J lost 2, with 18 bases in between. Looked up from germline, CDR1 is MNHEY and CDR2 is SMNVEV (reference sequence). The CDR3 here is CASSFQAGPLATDTQYF. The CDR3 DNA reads TGTGCCAGCAGTTTCCAAGCGGGCCCCCTCGCCACAGATACGCAGTATTTT.

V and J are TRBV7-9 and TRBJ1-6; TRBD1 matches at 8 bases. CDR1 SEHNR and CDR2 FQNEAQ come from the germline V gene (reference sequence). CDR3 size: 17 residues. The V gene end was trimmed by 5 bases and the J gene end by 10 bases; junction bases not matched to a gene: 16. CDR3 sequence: CASSRGQGLTYGSPLHF. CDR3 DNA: TGTGCCAGCAGCCGAGGACAGGGCCTGACTTACGGATCACCCCTCCACTTT.

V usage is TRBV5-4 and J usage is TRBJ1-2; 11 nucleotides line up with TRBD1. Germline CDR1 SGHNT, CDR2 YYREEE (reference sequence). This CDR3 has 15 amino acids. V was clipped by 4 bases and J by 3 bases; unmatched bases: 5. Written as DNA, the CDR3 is TGTGCCAGCAGCGCACCGGGACAGGGGGACTATGGCTACACCTTC. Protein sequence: CASSAPGQGDYGYTF.

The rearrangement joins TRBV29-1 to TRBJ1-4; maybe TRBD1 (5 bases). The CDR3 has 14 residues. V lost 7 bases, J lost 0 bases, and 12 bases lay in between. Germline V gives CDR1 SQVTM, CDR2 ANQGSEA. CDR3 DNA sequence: TGCAGCGCACTCGAGACAGCAACTAATGAAAAACTGTTTTTT. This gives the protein CSALETATNEKLFF.

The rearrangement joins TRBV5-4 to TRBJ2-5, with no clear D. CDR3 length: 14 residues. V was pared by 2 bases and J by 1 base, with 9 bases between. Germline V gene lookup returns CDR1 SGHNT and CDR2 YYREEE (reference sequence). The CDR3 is CASSFGRTQETQYF. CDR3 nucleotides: TGTGCCAGCAGCTTTGGACGGACCCAAGAGACCCAGTACTTC.

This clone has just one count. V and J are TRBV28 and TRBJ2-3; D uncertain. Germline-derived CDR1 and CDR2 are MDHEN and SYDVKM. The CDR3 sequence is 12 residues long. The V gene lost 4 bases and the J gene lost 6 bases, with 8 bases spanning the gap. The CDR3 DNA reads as TGTGCCAGCAGTTCCCCATGGGATACGCAGTATTTT. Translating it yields CASSSPWDTQYF.

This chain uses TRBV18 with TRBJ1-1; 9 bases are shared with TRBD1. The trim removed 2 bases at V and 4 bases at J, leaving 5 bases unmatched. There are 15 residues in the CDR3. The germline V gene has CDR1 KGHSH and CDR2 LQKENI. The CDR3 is CASSPGPGQGTEAFF. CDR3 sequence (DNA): TGTGCCAGCTCACCAGGGCCGGGACAGGGCACTGAAGCTTTCTTT. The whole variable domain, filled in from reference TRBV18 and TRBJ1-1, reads NAGVMQNPRHLVRRRGQEARLRCSPMKGHSHVYWYRQLPEEGLKFMVYLQKENIIDESGMPKERFSAEFPKEGPSILRIQQVVRGDSAAYFCASSPGPGQGTEAFFGQGTRLTVV.

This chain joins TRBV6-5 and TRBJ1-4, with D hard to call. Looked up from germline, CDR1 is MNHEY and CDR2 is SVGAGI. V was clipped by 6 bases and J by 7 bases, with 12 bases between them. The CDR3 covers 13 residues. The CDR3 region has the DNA TGTGCCAGCAGATCAATAGCTAGTGAAAAACTGTTTTTT. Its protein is CASRSIASEKLFF.